These 27 T cell receptor beta chains originate from one sample sequenced in a study of T cell repertoires in cytomegalovirus infection. In TCRdb, the reads were re-called with MiXCR into one record per CDR3 protein. The sample shows some 940,000 distinct CDR3 sequences, about a third of them seen only once. The antigens for these receptors are not known. This specimen consisted of cultured CD8+ T cells from PBMCs, obtained from culture after CMV antigen stimulation. These receptors were taken from a human donor in good health (CMV status not recorded). Some clones in this sample may be carry-over from other donors' samples.

In its sample, this clonotype was seen a few times. V usage is TRBV20-1 and J usage is TRBJ1-2; D uncertain. This CDR3 region has 12 residues. Trimming pared 4 bases from V and 1 base from J, leaving 7 bases between. Per the germline V gene, CDR1 is DFQATT and CDR2 is SNEGSKA (reference sequence). CDR3 residues: CSAITDNYGYTF. The CDR3 DNA is TGCAGTGCTATAACAGATAACTATGGCTACACCTTC.

This clonotype was picked up many times. The V gene is TRBV7-2, the J gene TRBJ2-2; a possible D gene is TRBD2 (7 bases). The CDR3 extends over 17 amino acids. V lost 5 bases, J lost 2 bases, and 18 bases lay in between. The V gene's germline CDR1 is SGHTA and CDR2 FQGNSA. The chain's CDR3 is CASSLLGGGINTGELFF. Here the CDR3 DNA reads TGTGCCAGCAGCCTCTTGGGCGGGGGCATAAACACCGGGGAGCTGTTTTTT.

The gene calls are TRBV6-2 or TRBV6-3 and TRBJ1-1; a possible D gene is TRBD1 (5 bases). The V end lost 7 bases, the J end lost 1 base, and 16 bases lay between the germline ends. The CDR3 loop spans 15 amino acids. Germline assignment: CDR1 MNHEY and CDR2 SVGEGT. The DNA of the CDR3 is TGTGCCAGCACGACCTGGTTGGGGGGGAACACTGAAGCTTTCTTT. Translating gives CASTTWLGGNTEAFF.

This sequence joins TRBV11-3 and TRBJ2-7, with D unresolved. V lost 0 bases and J 4 bases, leaving 10 bases between the germline ends. This CDR3 is 14 amino acids long. Germline CDR1 and CDR2: SGHNT and YENEEA. The CDR3 sequence: CASSLDPRGYEQYV. The CDR3, as DNA: TGTGCCAGCAGCTTAGATCCCCGCGGATACGAGCAGTACGTC.

V and J are TRBV9 and TRBJ2-5, with TRBD2 identical over 9 bases. This CDR3 is 17 amino acids long. Per germline, CDR1 SGDLS and CDR2 YYNGEE. With V trimmed by 4 bases and J by 5 bases, 15 bases remained unmatched. The DNA for the CDR3 is TGTGCCAGCAGCCCTCACCACGATCTAGCGGGGTGGGAGACCCAGTACTTC. It is translated as CASSPHHDLAGWETQYF.

This clonotype appeared a few times. The rearrangement uses TRBV20-1 and TRBJ1-2; D is perhaps TRBD1 (5 bases). CDR1 is DFQATT and CDR2 is SNEGSKA in the germline V gene (reference sequence). Trimming left V 6 bases short and J 2 bases short, with 19 bases between. This CDR3 is built from 15 residues. CDR3 loop: CSAEGVLAYNYGYTF. CDR3 nucleotide sequence: TGCAGTGCCGAAGGGGTTCTGGCTTACAACTATGGCTACACCTTC.

The table lists this clonotype with a few counts. The CDR3 DNA sequence: TGTGCCATCAGTCCTCGGGAGGGCGACTCTGGAAACACCATATATTTT. This codes for CAISPREGDSGNTIYF. The chain carries TRBV10-3 and TRBJ1-3; D gene unclear. Germline loops: CDR1 ENHRY, CDR2 SYGVKD. CDR3 size: 16 residues. V was shortened by 5 bases and J by 0 bases, with 14 bases between the two germline ends.

This clonotype was seen a handful of times. This chain links TRBV7-6 with TRBJ1-1; D is ambiguous. This CDR3 has 19 amino acids. The germline V gene encodes CDR1 SGHVS and CDR2 FNYEAQ. The V end was cut by 2 bases, the J end by 4 bases, with 26 bases between. Here the CDR3 reads CASSLTPEVDGGWSTEAFF. Written as DNA, the CDR3 is TGTGCCAGCAGCTTAACTCCGGAGGTGGACGGAGGGTGGTCCACTGAAGCTTTCTTT.

At least ten counts were recorded for this clonotype. V is TRBV7-8 and J is TRBJ2-7, with D perhaps TRBD1 (7 bases). Germline V gene lookup returns CDR1 SGHVS and CDR2 FQNEAQ. The CDR3 length is 16 residues. V was pared by 1 base and J by 4 bases, with 17 bases between. The DNA of the CDR3 is TGTGCCAGCAGCTTAGAGTCGGGCAGGGGGACTTACGAGCAGTACTTC. It encodes CASSLESGRGTYEQYF.

This clonotype was detected only a few times. This chain links TRBV10-3 with TRBJ1-1; no clear D gene. The CDR3 length is 14 residues. The V end was cut by 6 bases, the J end by 1 base, with 12 bases between. Germline assignment: CDR1 ENHRY and CDR2 SYGVKD. The CDR3 here is CAIRSPGGNTEAFF. CDR3 sequence (DNA): TGTGCCATCAGGTCACCTGGAGGGAACACTGAAGCTTTCTTT.

The chain joins TRBV7-9 to TRBJ1-2, with a weak D call TRBD1 (6 bases). Trimming removed 7 bases from V and 2 bases from J, with 11 bases in between. This CDR3 is built from 13 residues. The germline V gene has CDR1 SEHNR and CDR2 FQNEAQ (reference sequence). CDR3 sequence: CASNRGGNYGYTF. The DNA of the CDR3 is TGTGCCAGCAATCGAGGGGGAAACTATGGCTACACCTTC. The full variable domain, its missing parts supplied by reference TRBV7-9 and TRBJ1-2, is DTGVSQNPRHKITKRGQNVTFRCDPISEHNRLYWYRQTLGQGPEFLTYFQNEAQLEKSRLLSDRFSAERPKGSFSTLEIQRTEQGDSAMYLCASNRGGNYGYTFGSGTRLTVV.

The chain combines TRBV7-9 with TRBJ2-5; D possibly uses TRBD1 or TRBD2 (7 bases each). Germline CDR1 and CDR2: SEHNR and FQNEAQ (reference sequence). The CDR3 extends over 17 amino acids. This CDR3 reads CATTGGQISVGQETQYF. As DNA, the CDR3 is TGTGCAACTACGGGGGGACAGATTTCCGTTGGGCAAGAGACCCAGTACTTC.

This clonotype was counted only a few times. The J gene is TRBJ2-5, the V gene TRBV6-5; D is perhaps TRBD2 (7 bases). CDR3 length: 14 residues. Trimming pared 4 bases from V and 4 bases from J, leaving 13 bases between. Germline-derived CDR1 and CDR2 are MNHEY and SVGAGI. The CDR3 DNA reads as TGTGCCAGCAGTTCGTCGGGGGGCGTAGAGACCCAGTACTTC. Translating gives CASSSSGGVETQYF.

In its sample, this clonotype was seen many times. The chain carries TRBV7-8 and TRBJ2-7; 12 bases match TRBD1. The V gene's germline CDR1 is SGHVS and CDR2 FQNEAQ. This CDR3 is 16 amino acids long. Germline trimming cut 5 bases from V and 5 bases from J; bases unmatched to any gene: 10. The CDR3 loop is CASSRDRGRLRHEQYV. In nucleotides, the CDR3 is TGTGCCAGCAGCCGGGACAGGGGGCGTTTGAGGCACGAGCAGTACGTC.

CDR3 protein: CASSLSRSRRNTEAFF. Written as DNA, the CDR3 is TGTGCCAGCAGCCTCTCGAGGTCGCGACGGAACACTGAAGCTTTCTTT. The chain uses TRBV7-8 and TRBJ1-1, with unresolved D. V was trimmed by 5 bases and J by 1 base, leaving 17 bases between them. From germline, CDR1 is SGHVS and CDR2 FQNEAQ. The CDR3 runs to 16 residues.

This clonotype occurred many times. The V gene is TRBV12-3 or TRBV12-4, the J gene TRBJ2-3, with 8 bases lining up with TRBD1. The CDR3 spans 14 residues. V gave up 6 bases and J gave up 4 bases; unmatched junction bases: 6. CDR3 sequence: CASSPGGSADTQYF. CDR3 nucleotide sequence: TGTGCCAGCAGCCCAGGGGGCAGCGCAGATACGCAGTATTTT.

The genes are TRBV7-9 and TRBJ2-2; D is perhaps TRBD1 (6 bases). V was clipped by 5 bases and J by 4 bases, with 17 bases between them. CDR1 and CDR2 from the germline V gene are SEHNR and FQNEAQ (reference sequence). This CDR3 region has 16 residues. The chain's CDR3 is CASSPITPDSTGELFF. The CDR3 DNA reads TGTGCCAGCAGCCCCATAACACCGGACAGCACCGGGGAGCTGTTTTTT. Full variable domain (rest looked up from reference TRBV7-9 and TRBJ2-2): DTGVSQNPRHKITKRGQNVTFRCDPISEHNRLYWYRQTLGQGPEFLTYFQNEAQLEKSRLLSDRFSAERPKGSFSTLEIQRTEQGDSAMYLCASSPITPDSTGELFFGEGSRLTVL.

The chain couples TRBV28 to TRBJ2-7; TRBD1 agrees at 10 bases. The CDR3 contains 12 residues. The trim removed 5 bases at V and 7 bases at J, leaving 2 bases unmatched. Germline loops: CDR1 MDHEN, CDR2 SYDVKM. The CDR3 sequence: CASSDRGREQYV. DNA of the CDR3: TGTGCCAGCAGTGACAGGGGGCGTGAGCAGTACGTC.

This clonotype was observed at least ten times. V usage is TRBV7-2 and J usage is TRBJ1-2; 10 bases map to TRBD1. V was clipped by 1 base and J by 2 bases; unmatched bases: 10. Germline V gene sequence: CDR1 SGHTA, CDR2 FQGNSA. The CDR3 totals 18 residues. The CDR3 protein is CASSLVPFEDRGNYGYTF. In DNA form, the CDR3 reads TGTGCCAGCAGCTTAGTCCCTTTTGAGGACAGGGGGAACTATGGCTACACCTTC.

The rearrangement joins TRBV9 to TRBJ1-1, with 7 bases aligning to TRBD1. The CDR3 is made up of 15 amino acids. Looked up from germline, CDR1 is SGDLS and CDR2 is YYNGEE. Unmatched junction bases numbered 11, after V lost 5 bases and J lost 4 bases. CDR3 DNA sequence: TGTGCCAGCAGTCCTCGTCAGGGGGGGGGCACTGAAGCTTTCTTT. It yields the protein CASSPRQGGGTEAFF.

This clonotype showed up many times. The chain employs TRBV9 and TRBJ2-1; TRBD2 matches at 9 bases. The germline CDR1 and CDR2 sequences are SGDLS and YYNGEE. V dropped 2 bases and J dropped 1; count of bases not matched to a gene: 1. The CDR3 covers 15 residues. The CDR3 region is CASSVSGGSYNEQFF. The CDR3 nucleotides are TGTGCCAGCAGCGTTAGCGGGGGATCCTACAATGAGCAGTTCTTC.

The V call is TRBV28, the J call TRBJ2-7; D might be TRBD1 (6 bases). The germline V gene has CDR1 MDHEN and CDR2 SYDVKM. V was cut by 4 bases and J by 0 bases, with 13 bases left in between. The CDR3 covers 15 residues. CDR3 sequence reads: CASSSGAQSSYEQYV. In nucleotides, the CDR3 is TGTGCCAGCAGTTCAGGGGCCCAGAGCTCCTACGAGCAGTACGTC.

This clonotype appeared a few times. This sequence joins TRBV7-9 and TRBJ2-3; D not resolved. The V and J ends lost 6 bases and 6 bases respectively, with 10 bases between them. Per the germline V gene, CDR1 is SEHNR and CDR2 is FQNEAQ (reference sequence). CDR3 length equals 12 residues. CDR3 nucleotide sequence: TGTGCCAGCAGAGCCCCGGCCGATACGCAGTATTTT. Amino acid sequence: CASRAPADTQYF.

The genes are TRBV12-3 or TRBV12-4 and TRBJ2-7; D call uncertain. Trimming removed 6 bases from V and 6 bases from J, with 18 bases in between. This CDR3 comprises 14 residues. The CDR3 nucleotides are TGTGCCAGCAGCTTAACCCTGGTCGGACGCGAGCAGTACGTC. Protein product: CASSLTLVGREQYV.

Details on this clonotype: A much bigger clone sits one base away, suggesting this may be a read error. V is TRBV12-3 or TRBV12-4 and J is TRBJ2-1; no clear D. The ends were cut back, 9 bases at V and 8 bases at J, with 20 bases in the middle. This CDR3 is 14 amino acids long. CDR3 amino acids: CASAGSRVNDEQFF. The CDR3, as DNA: TGTGCCAGTGCAGGCAGCCGAGTAAATGATGAGCAGTTCTTC.

The V and J genes are TRBV6-6 and TRBJ1-4, with a possible D match to TRBD1 (6 bases). V lost 5 bases, J lost 10 bases, and 14 bases lay in between. Germline assignment: CDR1 MNHNY and CDR2 SVGAGI (reference sequence). CDR3 length equals 13 residues. CDR3 nucleotide sequence: TGTGCCAGCAGTCTATGTGACAGGTTAAAACTGTTTTTT. Its translation is CASSLCDRLKLFF.

This clonotype was recorded a few times. V is TRBV25-1 and J is TRBJ2-3; D not certain. Germline V gene sequence: CDR1 MGHDK, CDR2 SYGVNS. V lost 0 bases and J 2 bases, leaving 3 bases between the germline ends. CDR3 length: 13 residues. The CDR3 DNA sequence: TGTGCCAGCAGTGAATACTTCACAGATACGCAGTATTTT. It encodes CASSEYFTDTQYF.